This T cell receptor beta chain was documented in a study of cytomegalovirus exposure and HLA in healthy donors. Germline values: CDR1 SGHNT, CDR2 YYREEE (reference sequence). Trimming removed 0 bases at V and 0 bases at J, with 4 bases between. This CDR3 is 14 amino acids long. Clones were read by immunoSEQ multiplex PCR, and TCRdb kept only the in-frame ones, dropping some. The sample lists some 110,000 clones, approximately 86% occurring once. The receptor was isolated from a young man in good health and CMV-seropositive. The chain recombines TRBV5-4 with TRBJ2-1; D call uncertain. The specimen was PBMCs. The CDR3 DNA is TGTGCCAGCAGCTTGGGCAGCTCCTACAATGAGCAGTTCTTC. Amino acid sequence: CASSLGSSYNEQFF.